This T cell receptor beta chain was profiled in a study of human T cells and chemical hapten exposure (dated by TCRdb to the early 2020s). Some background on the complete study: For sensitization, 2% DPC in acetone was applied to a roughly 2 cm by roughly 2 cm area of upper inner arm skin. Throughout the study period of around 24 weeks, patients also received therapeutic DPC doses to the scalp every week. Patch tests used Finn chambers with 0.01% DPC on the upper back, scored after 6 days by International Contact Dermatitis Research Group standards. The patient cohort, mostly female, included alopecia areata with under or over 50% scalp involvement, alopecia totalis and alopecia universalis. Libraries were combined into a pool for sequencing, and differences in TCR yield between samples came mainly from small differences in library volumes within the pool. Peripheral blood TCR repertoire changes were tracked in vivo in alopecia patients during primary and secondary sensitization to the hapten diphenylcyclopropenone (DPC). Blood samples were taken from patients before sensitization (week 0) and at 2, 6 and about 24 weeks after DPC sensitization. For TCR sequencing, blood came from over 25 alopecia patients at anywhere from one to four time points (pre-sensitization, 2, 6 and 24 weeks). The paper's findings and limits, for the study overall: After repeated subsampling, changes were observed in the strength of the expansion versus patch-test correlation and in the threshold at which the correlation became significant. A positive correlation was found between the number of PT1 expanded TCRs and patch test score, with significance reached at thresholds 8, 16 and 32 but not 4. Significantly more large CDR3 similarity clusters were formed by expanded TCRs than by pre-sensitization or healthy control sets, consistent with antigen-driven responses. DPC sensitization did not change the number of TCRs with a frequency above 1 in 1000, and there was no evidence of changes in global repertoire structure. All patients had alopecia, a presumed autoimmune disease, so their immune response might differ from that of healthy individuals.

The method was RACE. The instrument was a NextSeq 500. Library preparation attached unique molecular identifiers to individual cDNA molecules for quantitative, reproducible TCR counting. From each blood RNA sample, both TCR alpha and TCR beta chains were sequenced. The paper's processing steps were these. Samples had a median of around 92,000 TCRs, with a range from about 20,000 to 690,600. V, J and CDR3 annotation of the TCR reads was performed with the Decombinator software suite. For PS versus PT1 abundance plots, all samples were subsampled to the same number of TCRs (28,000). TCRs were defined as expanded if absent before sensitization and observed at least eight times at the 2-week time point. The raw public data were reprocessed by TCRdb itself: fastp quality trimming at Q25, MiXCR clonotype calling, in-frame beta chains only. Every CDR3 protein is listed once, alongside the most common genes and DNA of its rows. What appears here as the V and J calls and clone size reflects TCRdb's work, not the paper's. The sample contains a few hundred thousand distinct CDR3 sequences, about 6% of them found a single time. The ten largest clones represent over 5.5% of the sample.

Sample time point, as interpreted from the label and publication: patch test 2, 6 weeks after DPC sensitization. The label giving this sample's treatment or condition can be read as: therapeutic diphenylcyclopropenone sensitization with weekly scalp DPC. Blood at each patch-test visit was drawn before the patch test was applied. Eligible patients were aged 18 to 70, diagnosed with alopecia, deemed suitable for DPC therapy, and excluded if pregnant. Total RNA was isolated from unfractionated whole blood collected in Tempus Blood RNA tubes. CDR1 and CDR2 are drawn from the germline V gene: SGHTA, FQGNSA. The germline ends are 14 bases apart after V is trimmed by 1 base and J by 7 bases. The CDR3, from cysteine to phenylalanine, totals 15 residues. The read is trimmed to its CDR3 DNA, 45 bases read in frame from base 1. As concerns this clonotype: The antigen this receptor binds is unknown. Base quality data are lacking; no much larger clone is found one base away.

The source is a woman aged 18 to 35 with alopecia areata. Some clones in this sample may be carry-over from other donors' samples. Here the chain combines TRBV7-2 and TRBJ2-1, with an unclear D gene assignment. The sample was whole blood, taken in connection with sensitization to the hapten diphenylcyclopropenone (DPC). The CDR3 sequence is CASSLGSSGRNEQFF. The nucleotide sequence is TGTGCCAGCAGCTTAGGTAGCTCCGGACGGAATGAGCAGTTCTTC. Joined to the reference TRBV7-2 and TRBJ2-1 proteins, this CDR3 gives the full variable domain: GAGVSQSPSNKVTEKGKDVELRCDPISGHTALYWYRQSLGQGLEFLIYFQGNSAPDKSGLPSDRFSAERTGGSVSTLTIQRTQQEDSAVYLCASSLGSSGRNEQFFGPGTRLTVL.